This T cell receptor beta chain was captured in a study of OX40 agonist ivuxolimab in advanced cancers. Study background: Patients were treated with ivuxolimab, an agonistic anti-OX40 (CD134) antibody. The eligibility criteria allowed prior anti-PD-1, anti-PD-L1 or anti-CTLA-4 therapy, and around 40% had some.

Points on this clone: Antigen unknown.

Produced via immunoSEQ multiplex PCR; TCRdb's table is partial and in-frame only. The table lists around 44,000 clones, 70% to 90% of them singletons, with 0.45% to 0.6% in the top ten. Points from the study as a whole: Expanded peripheral T cell antigen specificity was not determined.

The trim removed 2 bases at V and 3 bases at J, leaving 6 bases unmatched. The CDR3 runs to 16 residues. From germline, CDR1 is LGHNT and CDR2 FRNRAP. Specimen: CD4+ or CD8+ T cells sorted from blood, collected in a trial of the OX40 agonist ivuxolimab. The chain has TRBV12-5 and TRBJ1-5; 8 bases are shared with TRBD1. The source of this sequence is an adult with an advanced solid tumor such as melanoma, head and neck, liver or kidney cancer. CDR3 residues: CASGLLRDRYNQPQHF. CDR3 in DNA: TGTGCTAGTGGTTTGTTAAGGGACAGGTACAATCAGCCCCAGCATTTT.